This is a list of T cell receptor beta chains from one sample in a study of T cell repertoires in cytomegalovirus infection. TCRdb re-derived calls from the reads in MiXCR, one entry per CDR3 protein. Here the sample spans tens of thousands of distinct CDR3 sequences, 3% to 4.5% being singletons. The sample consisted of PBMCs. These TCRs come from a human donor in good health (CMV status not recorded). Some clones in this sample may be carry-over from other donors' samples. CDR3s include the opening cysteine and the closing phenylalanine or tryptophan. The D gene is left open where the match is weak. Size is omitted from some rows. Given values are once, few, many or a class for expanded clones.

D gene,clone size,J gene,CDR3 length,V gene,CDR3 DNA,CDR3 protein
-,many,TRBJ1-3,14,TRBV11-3,TGTGCCAGCAGAATGACGGCTGCTGGAAACACCATATATTTT,CASRMTAAGNTIYF
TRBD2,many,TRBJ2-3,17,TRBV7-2,TGTGCCAGCAGCTTAGTGGGTAGCGGGAGTGGTGCAGATACGCAGTATTTT,CASSLVGSGSGADTQYF
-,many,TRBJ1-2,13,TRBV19,TGTGCCAGTAGAAATGGGGGGACCTATGGCTACACCTTC,CASRNGGTYGYTF
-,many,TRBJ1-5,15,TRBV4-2,TGTGCCAGCAGCCAAGATCGCGGGGGCTTGATCCCCCAGCATTTT,CASSQDRGGLIPQHF
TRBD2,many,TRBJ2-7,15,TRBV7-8,TGTGCCAGCAGCTTAGAGGCTAGCGGCCTCCCCGAGCAGTACTTC,CASSLEASGLPEQYF
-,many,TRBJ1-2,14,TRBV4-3,TGCGCCAGCAGCCCGTTGGCAACTAACTATGGCTACACCTTC,CASSPLATNYGYTF
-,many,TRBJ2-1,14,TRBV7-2,TGTGCCAGCAGCTTAGCTTCCACGGTCGGTGAGCAGTTCTTC,CASSLASTVGEQFF
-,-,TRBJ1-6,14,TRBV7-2,TGTGCCAGCAGCTCCAAACAGTCTAATTCACCCCTCCACTTT,CASSSKQSNSPLHF
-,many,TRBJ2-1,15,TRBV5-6,TGTGCCAGCAGCTTGGAGGGGGGGCACTACAATGAGCAGTTCTTC,CASSLEGGHYNEQFF
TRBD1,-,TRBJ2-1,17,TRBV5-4,TGTGCCAGCAGCTTCCCCGCGACAGGGCAACTTTACAATGAGCAGTTCTTC,CASSFPATGQLYNEQFF
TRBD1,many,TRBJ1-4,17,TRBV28,TGTGCCACCGCTAGGGGGACAGGGGGCGGTTCCCATGAAAAACTGTTTTTT,CATARGTGGGSHEKLFF
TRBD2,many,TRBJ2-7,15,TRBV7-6,TGTGCTAGCAGCTTGGGGACTAGCGCTTCCTACGAGCAGTACTTC,CASSLGTSASYEQYF
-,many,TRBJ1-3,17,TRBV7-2,TGTGCCAGCAGCTTCCCTAGAGGGGGGACCTCTGGAAACACCATATATTTT,CASSFPRGGTSGNTIYF
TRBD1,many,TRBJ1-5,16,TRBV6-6,TGTGCCAGCAGTCCAAACATTCAGGGGGAGGGACAGCCCCAGCATTTT,CASSPNIQGEGQPQHF
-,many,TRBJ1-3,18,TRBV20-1,TGCAGTGCTAGAGACGGGAGAAGCGGCCCCCACTCTGGAAACACCATATATTTT,CSARDGRSGPHSGNTIYF
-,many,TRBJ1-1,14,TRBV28,TGTGCCAGCAGTGCCGGGACCCTGAACACTGAAGCTTTCTTT,CASSAGTLNTEAFF
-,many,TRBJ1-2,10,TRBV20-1,TGCAGTGCTCTATCCCGGGGCTACACCTTC,CSALSRGYTF
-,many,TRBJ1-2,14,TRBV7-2,TGTGCCAGCAGCCAGACCCACAGGGAAAATGGCTACACCTTC,CASSQTHRENGYTF
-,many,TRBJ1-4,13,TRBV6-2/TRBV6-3,TGTGCCAGCAGCGAGAGACCGAATGAAAAACTGTTTTTT,CASSERPNEKLFF
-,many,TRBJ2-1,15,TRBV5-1,TGCGCCAGCAGCCCGGAGGCTAGCTTAAACAATGAGCAGTTCTTC,CASSPEASLNNEQFF
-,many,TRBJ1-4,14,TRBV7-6,TGTGCCAGCAGCCAGGCGGGGATCGGGGAAAAACTGTTTTTT,CASSQAGIGEKLFF
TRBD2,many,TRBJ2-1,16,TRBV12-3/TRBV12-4,TGTGCCAGCAGTTTGGGACTAGCGGGAGGTAGGAATGAGCAGTTCTTC,CASSLGLAGGRNEQFF
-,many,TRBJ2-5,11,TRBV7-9,TGTGCCAGCAGCCCCAGCGAGACCCAGTACTTC,CASSPSETQYF
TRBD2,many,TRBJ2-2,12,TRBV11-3,TGTGCAAGGGCGCTAGCGGGTGAGGAGCTGTTTTTT,CARALAGEELFF
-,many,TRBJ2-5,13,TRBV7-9,TGTGCCAGCAGCTCAACGGATCGGGAGACCCAGTACTTC,CASSSTDRETQYF
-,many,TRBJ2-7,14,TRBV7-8,TGTGCCAGCAGATCGGACAGAAACTCCTACGAGCAGTACTTC,CASRSDRNSYEQYF
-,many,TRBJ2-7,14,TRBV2,TGTGCCAGCAAAAATCGCCGATCTCTGGACGAGCAGTACTTC,CASKNRRSLDEQYF
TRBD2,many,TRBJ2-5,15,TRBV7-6,TGTGCTAGCAGCTTAGCCGGACTAGCGGGAGAGACCCAGTACTTC,CASSLAGLAGETQYF